The next 31 T cell receptor beta chains were all read from a single sample in a study of glioma-infiltrating T cells (dated by TCRdb to between 2015 and 2016). For sequencing, an Illumina MiSeq was employed. The iRepertoire nested amplicon-rescue multiplex PCR (arm-PCR) platform was used to amplify TCR alpha and beta CDR3 regions from RNA. In TCRdb, the public reads were trimmed at Q25 with fastp and aligned with MiXCR, with productive beta chains retained. Entries are consolidated by CDR3 protein sequence, retaining the most common genes and DNA. The sample contains some 190,000 distinct CDR3 sequences, 32% of them found a single time. Jointly, the top ten make up just over 20% of the sample. The material sequenced was glioma tissue, nonneoplastic brain tissue, or PBMCs (not recorded which). These receptors were collected from a human donor with low-grade glioma or glioblastoma, undergoing nonglioma brain surgery, or in good health (not recorded which).

This clonotype occurred many times. This chain joins TRBV6-2 or TRBV6-3 and TRBJ1-5; D may be TRBD1 (6 bases). The ends were cut back, 10 bases at V and 4 bases at J, with 14 bases in the middle. This CDR3 is 13 amino acids long. Germline V CDR1 and CDR2: MNHEY, SVGEGT. The CDR3 sequence is CATQLDRNQPQHF. CDR3 in DNA: TGTGCCACCCAACTCGACAGGAATCAGCCCCAGCATTTT.

Remarks on this clonotype: A read error may explain this, as a much larger clone is one base away. The V call is TRBV24-1, the J call TRBJ2-5; D is ambiguous. Looked up from germline, CDR1 is KGHDR and CDR2 is SFDVKD. The CDR3 has 14 residues. Here the CDR3 reads CATSGPGDIKTPYF. DNA of the CDR3: TGTGCCACCAGTGGACCGGGTGACATTAAGACCCCGTACTTC.

This chain joins TRBV20-1 and TRBJ2-3; maybe TRBD2 (6 bases). This CDR3 is 15 amino acids long. Trimming removed 0 bases at V and 0 bases at J, with 10 bases between. Germline V gene data show CDR1 as DFQATT and CDR2 as SNEGSKA (reference sequence). The CDR3 DNA follows: TGCAGTGCTAGAGATATCGGGAGTAGCACAGATACGCAGTATTTT. Its translation is CSARDIGSSTDTQYF.

This clonotype has ten or more counts. This chain connects TRBV6-5 to TRBJ1-2; D gene ambiguous. V dropped 2 bases and J dropped 3 bases, with 10 bases sitting between them. This CDR3 contains 14 residues. CDR1 and CDR2 from the germline V gene are MNHEY and SVGAGI. Written as DNA, the CDR3 is TGTGCCAGCAGTTACGGGAGGGTAGACTATGGCTACACCTTC. Encoded protein: CASSYGRVDYGYTF.

About this clonotype itself: A much more abundant neighbour one base away suggests this may be a read error. CDR3 region: CTSSLPFAGHEQYF. The CDR3, as DNA: TGTACCAGCAGCCTCCCATTTGCGGGTCACGAGCAGTACTTC. V gene TRBV12-3 or TRBV12-4 combines with J gene TRBJ2-7, with a possible D match to TRBD2 (5 bases). CDR3 length: 14 amino acids.

This clonotype showed up many times. The J gene is TRBJ2-5, the V gene TRBV7-2, with a tentative D call TRBD1 (7 bases). The V gene lost 1 base and the J gene lost 6 bases, with 15 bases spanning the gap. Germline V gene data show CDR1 as SGHTA and CDR2 as FQGNSA. This CDR3 region has 15 residues. The CDR3 is CASSLEAPGGKTQYF. The CDR3 region has the DNA TGTGCCAGCAGCTTAGAGGCCCCAGGGGGGAAGACCCAGTACTTC. Combining the CDR3 with reference TRBV7-2 and TRBJ2-5 gives the whole variable domain GAGVSQSPSNKVTEKGKDVELRCDPISGHTALYWYRQSLGQGLEFLIYFQGNSAPDKSGLPSDRFSAERTGGSVSTLTIQRTQQEDSAVYLCASSLEAPGGKTQYFGPGTRLLVL.

This clonotype was seen more than once but under ten times. CDR3 residues: CASRSSVNTGELFF. CDR3 coding DNA: TGTGCCAGCAGGTCCTCAGTGAACACCGGGGAGCTGTTTTTT. The gene calls are TRBV12-3 or TRBV12-4 and TRBJ2-2; no firm D call. The length of the CDR3 is 14 residues. Deletions cut 6 bases from V and 1 base from J, with 9 bases between.

Remarks on this clonotype: This could be a read error, since a much larger clone is one nucleotide away. This chain links TRBV29-1 with TRBJ2-1, with TRBD2 matching 8 bases. There are 13 residues in the CDR3. With V trimmed by 3 bases and J by 3 bases, 1 base remained unmatched. CDR1 and CDR2 (germline): SQVTM, ANQGSEA. CDR3 DNA sequence: TGCAGCGTTGACACTAGCGGCTACAATGAGCAGTTCTTC. Its protein product is CSVDTSGYNEQFF.

This clonotype has a count of ten or more. The rearrangement links TRBV4-1 to TRBJ2-1; D may be TRBD2 (6 bases). CDR1 and CDR2 (germline): MGHRA, YSYEKL. The ends were cut back, 1 base at V and 10 bases at J, with 11 bases in the middle. This CDR3 region has 13 residues. The CDR3 reads CASSQAVEGEQFF. The CDR3 nucleotides read TGCGCCAGCAGCCAAGCGGTGGAGGGCGAGCAGTTCTTC.

The chain employs TRBV27 and TRBJ1-1; D perhaps matches TRBD1 (5 bases). Germline CDR1 and CDR2: MNHEY and SMNVEV (reference sequence). This CDR3 has 14 amino acids. Trimming pared 2 bases from V and 13 bases from J, leaving 20 bases between. The CDR3 protein is CASSLRQGSTEHFF. CDR3 DNA sequence: TGTGCCAGCAGTTTACGCCAGGGTTCCACTGAACATTTCTTT.

Worth noting for this clonotype: A much more abundant neighbour one base away suggests this may be a read error. The V and J genes are TRBV10-3 and TRBJ1-5, with D unclear. This CDR3 spans 14 amino acids. Germline CDR1 and CDR2: ENHRY and SYGVKD. CDR3 DNA sequence: TGTGCCATCAGTGAGGTGACGGGCAATCAGCCCCATCATTTT. This codes for CAISEVTGNQPHHF.

On this clonotype: A much larger clone lies one base from this, so it may be a read error. The chain is built from TRBV12-3 or TRBV12-4 and TRBJ2-5; tentative D call: TRBD1 (6 bases). The CDR3 length is 15 residues. CDR3 protein: CASRPDRTRQETKYF. In DNA form, the CDR3 reads TGTGCCAGCAGGCCAGACAGGACTCGCCAAGAGACCAAGTACTTC.

This clonotype was seen many times. The chain joins TRBV3-1 to TRBJ2-7; no firm D call. V was shortened by 1 base and J by 2 bases, with 9 bases between the two germline ends. This CDR3 is 14 amino acids long. Germline V gene lookup returns CDR1 LGHDT and CDR2 YNNKEL (reference sequence). The CDR3 reads CASSQGLLTYEQYF. The CDR3 DNA reads as TGTGCCAGCAGCCAAGGACTCCTCACCTACGAGCAGTACTTC.

The rearrangement uses TRBV29-1 and TRBJ1-1, with 8 bases lining up with TRBD1. V lost 6 bases and J lost 3; bases outside the gene matches: 6. This CDR3 has 13 amino acids. Germline V gene sequence: CDR1 SQVTM, CDR2 ANQGSEA. The CDR3 DNA reads TGCAGCGTACTGACAGGGGTCGACACTGAAGCTTTCTTT. It specifies CSVLTGVDTEAFF.

Concerning this clonotype itself: The junction departs from the called germline gene at one end, perhaps through a read error. V is TRBV19 and J is TRBJ2-7, with D possibly matching TRBD2 (5 bases). The CDR3 totals 14 residues. The germline V gene encodes CDR1 LNHDA and CDR2 SQIVND (reference sequence). CDR3 protein: CASSPASSSCEQYF. The CDR3 DNA sequence: TGTGCCAGTAGTCCCGCGTCTAGCTCCTGCGAGCAGTACTTC.

This clonotype was recorded many times. V and J are TRBV6-1 and TRBJ2-2; D is undetermined. CDR3 length: 15 amino acids. Per germline, CDR1 MNHNS and CDR2 SASEGT. The V and J ends lost 5 bases and 0 bases respectively, with 10 bases between them. CDR3 sequence (DNA): TGTGCCAGCAGTTATATTTCAGCGAACACCGGGGAGCTGTTTTTT. Amino acid sequence: CASSYISANTGELFF.

For this clonotype: This clone may be a read error of a much larger clone one base away. J is TRBJ2-3 and V is TRBV3-1, with TRBD2 matching 11 bases. The CDR3 covers 17 residues. Germline CDR1 is LGHDT and CDR2 is YNNKEL (reference sequence). V lost 4 bases, J lost 4 bases, and 10 bases stayed unmatched. DNA of the CDR3: TGTGCCAGCAGCCGAGAAACTAGCGGGAGATGGGCAGATACGCAGTATTTT. This gives the protein CASSRETSGRWADTQYF.

This clonotype has a count of ten or more. DNA for the CDR3: TGTGCCAGCAGAGGTCCGGGTCTGGCTTTCTTT. It encodes CASRGPGLAFF. The rearrangement joins TRBV7-9 to TRBJ1-1; no clear D gene. This CDR3 contains 11 residues. Germline V gene sequence: CDR1 SEHNR, CDR2 FQNEAQ (reference sequence). Between the trimmed V and J ends, which lost 6 bases and 11 bases, there was a span of 13 bases.

This clonotype has only one observation. The junction departs from germline at one end; a sequencing error may be responsible. V usage is TRBV4-1 and J usage is TRBJ1-3; D not resolved. CDR1 MGHRA and CDR2 YSYEKL come from the germline V gene. The CDR3 length is 15 residues. The CDR3 coding sequence is TGCGCCAGCAGCCAAGATAGAGGGCTCGGAAACACCGTATATTTT. This translates into CASSQDRGLGNTVYF.

The V gene is TRBV6-2 or TRBV6-3, the J gene TRBJ2-7; 14 nucleotides align to TRBD2. The CDR3 runs 16 residues. The J segment lost 4 bases and the V segment lost 1 base, leaving 3 bases of the junction unmatched. Looked up from germline, CDR1 is MNHEY and CDR2 is SVGEGT. The CDR3 sequence is CASSYLGTSGSYEQYF. CDR3 bases: TGTGCCAGCAGTTACTTAGGGACTAGCGGGAGTTACGAGCAGTACTTC.

As for this clonotype: The junction and the germline gene differ at one end; a read error may be behind it. The chain recombines TRBV6-6 with TRBJ2-7; D is ambiguous. This CDR3 contains 11 residues. Germline V gene lookup returns CDR1 MNHNY and CDR2 SVGAGI (reference sequence). CDR3 sequence (DNA): TGTGACAGCAGCCAAGAATACGAGCAGTACTTC. Translation: CDSSQEYEQYF.

This clonotype was seen at least ten times. The chain employs TRBV18 and TRBJ1-3; no clear D. Germline V CDR1 and CDR2: KGHSH, LQKENI. Trimming removed 3 bases at V and 0 bases at J, with 3 bases between. The CDR3 is 13 amino acids. Here the CDR3 reads CASSPTSGNTIYF. CDR3 coding DNA: TGTGCCAGCTCACCGACCTCTGGAAACACCATATATTTT.

This clonotype has at least ten counts. This chain connects TRBV7-6 to TRBJ2-1; D gene ambiguous. Trimming stripped 1 base from V and 5 bases from J, with 9 bases between. CDR1 and CDR2 (germline): SGHVS, FNYEAQ. The CDR3 extends over 14 amino acids. The CDR3 nucleotides are TGTGCCAGCAGCTTAGTAGCCAAACACAATGAGCAGTTCTTC. This gives the protein CASSLVAKHNEQFF.

This clonotype was seen at least ten times. CDR3 region: CASSLFGGYREQFF. Written as DNA, the CDR3 is TGTGCCAGCAGTTTATTCGGCGGATACCGAGAGCAGTTCTTC. The rearrangement uses TRBV28 and TRBJ2-1; D unclear. The germline gives CDR1 MDHEN, CDR2 SYDVKM. V was trimmed by 1 base and J by 10 bases, leaving 14 bases between them. The length of the CDR3 is 14 residues. Full variable domain (rest looked up from reference TRBV28 and TRBJ2-1): DVKVTQSSRYLVKRTGEKVFLECVQDMDHENMFWYRQDPGLGLRLIYFSYDVKMKEKGDIPEGYSVSREKKERFSLILESASTNQTSMYLCASSLFGGYREQFFGPGTRLTVL.

CDR3 coding DNA: TGTGCCACTAGGACAGGGTACACCGGGGAGCTGTTTTTT. Translation: CATRTGYTGELFF. The rearrangement uses TRBV2 and TRBJ2-2, with 8 positions matching TRBD1. Germline loops: CDR1 SNHLY, CDR2 FYNNEI. V lost 10 bases, J lost 3 bases, and 4 bases stayed unmatched. The CDR3 is made up of 13 amino acids.

This clonotype has a count of ten or more. J is TRBJ1-1 and V is TRBV20-1; D is unclear. Germline CDR1 and CDR2: DFQATT and SNEGSKA (reference sequence). With 3 bases removed from V and 6 bases from J, the gap between germline ends came to 11 bases. The CDR3 is made up of 12 amino acids. The CDR3 nucleotides read TGCAGTGCTAGTCCGGATCGCGCTGAAGCTTTCTTT. Translation gives CSASPDRAEAFF.

About this clonotype: Mismatch with germline at one junction end may stem from a read error. The chain uses TRBV6-5 and TRBJ1-2, with a possible D match to TRBD1 (6 bases). The CDR3 length is 13 residues. From germline, CDR1 is MNHEY and CDR2 SVGAGI. Here the CDR3 reads CASRPGDDYGYTF. In DNA, the CDR3 is TGTGCCAGCAGGCCAGGGGATGACTATGGGTACACCTTC.

This clonotype has only a few counts. This may be a read error: a much more frequent sequence differs by one nucleotide. The conserved closing phenylalanine or tryptophan is absent in this CDR3, likely reflecting a read error. The chain is built from TRBV20-1 and TRBJ1-2; maybe TRBD1 (5 bases). V was shortened by 1 base and J by 4 bases, with 13 bases between the two germline ends. Per the germline V gene, CDR1 is DFQATT and CDR2 is SNEGSKA (reference sequence). This CDR3 has 14 amino acids. DNA for the CDR3: TGCAGTGCTAGAGCCGGGACGGCTCTCTATGGCTACACCCTC. This translates into CSARAGTALYGYTL.

This clonotype was counted only a few times. The genes are TRBV19 and TRBJ2-7; 10 positions agree with TRBD1. Germline V lookup: CDR1 LNHDA, CDR2 SQIVND (reference sequence). This CDR3 has 15 amino acids. V trimming: 5 bases; J trimming: 2 bases; junction bases outside the gene matches: 6. The CDR3 is CASSHLGTGAYEQYF. DNA for the CDR3: TGTGCCAGTAGTCACCTCGGGACAGGGGCCTACGAGCAGTACTTC.

V and J are TRBV18 and TRBJ2-3; D may be TRBD2 (5 bases). V lost 6 bases and J 4 bases, leaving 17 bases between the germline ends. This CDR3 spans 15 amino acids. Germline lookup yields CDR1 KGHSH and CDR2 LQKENI. The CDR3 DNA follows: TGTGCCAGCTCCCCTACTAGGGAAAAGGCAGATACGCAGTATTTT. Encoded protein: CASSPTREKADTQYF.

The chain is built from TRBV19 and TRBJ1-3; 7 bases fit TRBD1. CDR3 size: 19 residues. Germline CDR1 reads LNHDA; CDR2 reads SQIVND (reference sequence). V dropped 5 bases and J dropped 2; count of bases not matched to a gene: 18. The CDR3 loop is CASSPWGVFDRVAGNTIYF. The CDR3 nucleotides read TGTGCCAGTAGTCCGTGGGGTGTATTCGACAGGGTCGCTGGAAACACCATATATTTT.